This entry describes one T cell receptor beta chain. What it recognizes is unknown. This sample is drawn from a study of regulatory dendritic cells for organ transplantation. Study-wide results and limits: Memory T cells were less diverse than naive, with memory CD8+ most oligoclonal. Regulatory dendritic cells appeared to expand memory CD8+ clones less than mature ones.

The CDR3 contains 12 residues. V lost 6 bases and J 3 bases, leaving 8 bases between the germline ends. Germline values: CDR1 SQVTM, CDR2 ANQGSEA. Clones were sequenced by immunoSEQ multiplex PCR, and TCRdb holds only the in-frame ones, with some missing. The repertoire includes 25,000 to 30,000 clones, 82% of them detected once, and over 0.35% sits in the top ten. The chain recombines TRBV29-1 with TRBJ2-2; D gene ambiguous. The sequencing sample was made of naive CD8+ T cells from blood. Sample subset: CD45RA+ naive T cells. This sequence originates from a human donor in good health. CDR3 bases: TGCAGCGTCCGACATGACACCGGGGAGCTGTTTTTT. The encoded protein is CSVRHDTGELFF.